These 24 T cell receptor beta chains share one sample of origin, sequenced in a study of CD8 T cells in ankylosing spondylitis. From the 5' RACE reads, TCRdb called clonotypes with MiXCR, one entry per CDR3 protein. The top ten clones hold roughly 0.67% of a sample with about 260,000 distinct CDR3 sequences, roughly a quarter of them seen once. The sequencing sample was made of blood, either unsorted or a sorted T cell fraction (not recorded which). The receptors here all came from a male donor with ankylosing spondylitis or in good health (not recorded which).

A few counts support this clonotype. The chain uses TRBV29-1 and TRBJ2-7; 10 positions match TRBD2. Germline V gene lookup returns CDR1 SQVTM and CDR2 ANQGSEA. V lost 6 bases, J lost 3 bases, and 5 bases stayed unmatched. This CDR3 contains 13 residues. CDR3: CSVKRGGNYEQYF. CDR3 in DNA: TGCAGCGTAAAGCGGGGGGGGAACTACGAGCAGTACTTC.

The chain combines TRBV15 with TRBJ1-2, with TRBD1 identical over 9 bases. The germline V gene encodes CDR1 LNHNV and CDR2 YYDKDF (reference sequence). The CDR3 has 14 residues. The trim removed 1 base at V and 5 bases at J, leaving 2 bases unmatched. The CDR3 DNA reads as TGTGCCACCAGCAGAGGAGGGACAGGGTATGGCTACACCTTC. This gives the protein CATSRGGTGYGYTF.

There are many counts of this clonotype. CDR3 sequence: CSVFVDRGGNEQFF. CDR3 in DNA: TGCAGCGTTTTTGTCGACAGGGGTGGGAATGAGCAGTTCTTC. The rearrangement links TRBV29-1 to TRBJ2-1, with 8 nucleotides matching TRBD1. The length of the CDR3 is 14 residues. The germline V gene encodes CDR1 SQVTM and CDR2 ANQGSEA. Unmatched junction bases numbered 10, after V lost 5 bases and J lost 7 bases.

This clonotype came up many times. V usage is TRBV12-3 or TRBV12-4 and J usage is TRBJ2-3, with TRBD2 matching over 7 bases. This CDR3 has 16 amino acids. With V trimmed by 3 bases and J by 2 bases, 8 bases remained unmatched. The CDR3 loop is CASSLGFGTNTDTQYF. CDR3 in DNA: TGTGCCAGCAGTTTGGGTTTTGGGACTAACACAGATACGCAGTATTTT.

The chain joins TRBV7-6 to TRBJ2-2; 9 bases align to TRBD2. J gave up 0 bases and V 6 bases, and 5 bases lay outside the gene matches. CDR3 size: 16 residues. Germline loops: CDR1 SGHVS, CDR2 FNYEAQ. CDR3 in DNA: TGTGCCAGCAGTGCGGCGGGGGGGACGAACACCGGGGAGCTGTTTTTT. Protein: CASSAAGGTNTGELFF.

This clonotype occurred many times. The V call is TRBV9, the J call TRBJ2-7; 11 positions agree with TRBD1. V lost 0 bases, J lost 6 bases, and 2 bases stayed unmatched. CDR3 length: 14 residues. Germline assignment: CDR1 SGDLS and CDR2 YYNGEE. CDR3 DNA sequence: TGTGCCAGCAGCGTAGCCGGGACAGGGGGCGAGCAGTACTTC. This encodes CASSVAGTGGEQYF.

This clonotype showed up just a few times. The chain carries TRBV6-5 and TRBJ1-2; D is ambiguous. Trimming pared 1 base from V and 7 bases from J, leaving 16 bases between. The CDR3 covers 15 residues. Germline assignment: CDR1 MNHEY and CDR2 SVGAGI. CDR3 protein: CASSYFPGSRSGYTF. CDR3 DNA: TGTGCCAGCAGTTACTTCCCCGGGTCGAGGAGTGGCTACACCTTC.

This clonotype was seen at least ten times. CDR3 in DNA: TGCAGTGCTAGAGGTCCGTTTAGCAATCAGCCCCAGCATTTT. Its protein is CSARGPFSNQPQHF. V gene TRBV20-1 combines with J gene TRBJ1-5; D gene unclear. Germline CDR1 DFQATT, CDR2 SNEGSKA (reference sequence). Trimming left V 1 base short and J 0 bases short, with 7 bases between. The CDR3 consists of 14 residues.

This clonotype was recorded at least ten times. V and J are TRBV24-1 and TRBJ2-1; 8 bases fit TRBD2. V gave up 3 bases and J gave up 0 bases; unmatched junction bases: 9. This CDR3 comprises 18 residues. Germline V gives CDR1 KGHDR, CDR2 SFDVKD. CDR3 sequence reads: CATSDPVTSGNSYNEQFF. The CDR3, as DNA: TGTGCCACCAGTGATCCGGTTACTAGCGGCAACTCCTACAATGAGCAGTTCTTC.

In this sample, this clonotype turned up a few times. The chain links TRBV12-3 or TRBV12-4 to TRBJ1-3; D remains unclear. Trimming removed 3 bases at V and 0 bases at J, with 6 bases between. CDR3 length: 14 amino acids. CDR3 nucleotide sequence: TGTGCCAGCAGTTTCTGGGACTCTGGAAACACCATATATTTT. Amino acid sequence: CASSFWDSGNTIYF.

V gene TRBV28 combines with J gene TRBJ1-1, with 7 bases lining up with TRBD1. Trimming at V came to 2 bases and at J to 5 bases, leaving 5 bases not matched to a gene. CDR1 and CDR2 (germline): MDHEN, SYDVKM. CDR3 size: 14 residues. The CDR3 protein is CASSLEGAWTEAFF. CDR3 DNA sequence: TGTGCCAGCAGTTTAGAGGGGGCCTGGACTGAAGCTTTCTTT.

This clonotype appeared a few times. The V and J genes are TRBV29-1 and TRBJ2-7; D unresolved. The germline gives CDR1 SQVTM, CDR2 ANQGSEA. V lost 7 bases and J lost 3, with 16 bases in between. This CDR3 spans 13 amino acids. The CDR3 protein is CSARGPASYEQYF. DNA of the CDR3: TGCAGCGCCCGAGGTCCAGCTAGCTACGAGCAGTACTTC.

This clonotype was seen repeatedly, ten times or more. The V gene is TRBV6-5, the J gene TRBJ2-2; no clear D gene. The CDR3 runs 15 residues. V shed 1 base and J shed 2 bases, with 8 bases lying between them. Per the germline V gene, CDR1 is MNHEY and CDR2 is SVGAGI. The CDR3 protein is CASSYWGINTGELFF. CDR3 sequence (DNA): TGTGCCAGCAGTTACTGGGGAATAAACACCGGGGAGCTGTTTTTT.

This clonotype was detected many times. The rearrangement uses TRBV29-1 and TRBJ2-7; 12 bases align to TRBD2. CDR3 length: 13 residues. Trimming at V came to 7 bases and at J to 3 bases, leaving 4 bases not matched to a gene. Germline V gene sequence: CDR1 SQVTM, CDR2 ANQGSEA. CDR3 sequence: CSARTSGNYEQYF. In nucleotides, the CDR3 is TGCAGCGCTAGGACTAGCGGGAACTACGAGCAGTACTTC.

This sequence joins TRBV9 and TRBJ2-5; 8 bases are shared with TRBD2. In germline, CDR1 is SGDLS, CDR2 YYNGEE. Germline trimming cut 4 bases from V and 5 bases from J; bases unmatched to any gene: 7. This CDR3 region has 14 residues. In nucleotides, the CDR3 is TGTGCCAGCAGCCCCCTAGCGGGTCTGGAGACCCAGTACTTC. It encodes CASSPLAGLETQYF.

This chain connects TRBV20-1 to TRBJ2-5; 7 bases match TRBD1. Unmatched junction bases numbered 8, after V lost 5 bases and J lost 2 bases. The CDR3 has 14 amino acids. Germline V gives CDR1 DFQATT, CDR2 SNEGSKA (reference sequence). The CDR3 DNA reads TGCAGTGCTGTAGGGGGCGCGTATCAAGAGACCCAGTACTTC. As protein: CSAVGGAYQETQYF.

The V gene is TRBV5-6, the J gene TRBJ2-7; D is undetermined. V was trimmed by 5 bases and J by 3 bases, leaving 18 bases between them. The germline gives CDR1 SGHDT, CDR2 YYEEEE. The CDR3 consists of 15 residues. The CDR3 here is CASRLGSVALYEQYF. The DNA for the CDR3 is TGTGCCAGCAGGCTTGGATCGGTAGCCCTCTACGAGCAGTACTTC.

The chain couples TRBV29-1 to TRBJ2-5; D might be TRBD2 (5 bases). The length of the CDR3 is 16 residues. Per germline, CDR1 SQVTM and CDR2 ANQGSEA. The V gene lost 1 base and the J gene lost 9 bases, with 24 bases spanning the gap. This CDR3 reads CSVEGRLQAGVGAQYF. The CDR3 DNA is TGCAGCGTTGAAGGACGACTGCAGGCGGGCGTTGGGGCCCAGTACTTC.

The CDR3 loop reads CSAGTAGTDTQYF. The CDR3 DNA reads TGCAGTGCTGGGACGGCCGGCACAGATACGCAGTATTTT. The chain links TRBV20-1 to TRBJ2-3, with D tentatively TRBD1 or TRBD2 (5 bases each). With 5 bases removed from V and 1 base from J, the gap between germline ends came to 10 bases. Germline V CDR1 and CDR2: DFQATT, SNEGSKA (reference sequence). The CDR3 runs 13 residues.

This clonotype came up many times. The chain joins TRBV27 to TRBJ2-2, with unresolved D. Trimming took off 0 bases at V and 6 bases at J, with 5 bases between the two ends. CDR3 length: 13 amino acids. CDR1 and CDR2 from the germline V gene are MNHEY and SMNVEV (reference sequence). This CDR3 is CASSLSIPGELFF. The CDR3 DNA follows: TGTGCCAGCAGTTTATCCATCCCCGGGGAGCTGTTTTTT.

This clonotype was recorded a few times. The chain is built from TRBV6-1 and TRBJ2-1, with TRBD2 matching 9 bases. Trimming at V came to 6 bases and at J to 7 bases, leaving 10 bases not matched to a gene. Germline values: CDR1 MNHNS, CDR2 SASEGT. This CDR3 spans 15 amino acids. The DNA of the CDR3 is TGTGCCAGCAGCCCACGCGGGGGGGCTCGGAATGAGCAGTTCTTC. Its translation: CASSPRGGARNEQFF.

The chain employs TRBV4-2 and TRBJ2-1; the D is unclear. The CDR3 has 15 residues. CDR1 and CDR2 from the germline V gene are LGHNA and YNFKEQ. The V gene lost 1 base and the J gene lost 2 bases, with 9 bases spanning the gap. The CDR3 sequence: CASSQVGETYNEQFF. The DNA for the CDR3 is TGTGCCAGCAGCCAAGTTGGGGAAACCTACAATGAGCAGTTCTTC.

This clonotype was recorded at least ten times. The chain couples TRBV20-1 to TRBJ1-6; D is ambiguous. This CDR3 has 11 amino acids. Trimming took 3 bases from V and 4 from J, leaving 1 base between them. Per the germline V gene, CDR1 is DFQATT and CDR2 is SNEGSKA (reference sequence). CDR3 residues: CSASYNSPLHF. The DNA of the CDR3 is TGCAGTGCTAGTTATAATTCACCCCTCCACTTT.

This clonotype was counted many times. The chain links TRBV20-1 to TRBJ2-7; a weak D match, TRBD1 (5 bases). Germline loops: CDR1 DFQATT, CDR2 SNEGSKA (reference sequence). This CDR3 spans 13 amino acids. Deletions cut 3 bases from V and 3 bases from J, with 12 bases between. The DNA for the CDR3 is TGCAGTGCTAGTTCCGCAGGGTTCTACGAGCAGTACTTC. This codes for CSASSAGFYEQYF.